This TCR beta chain is from a study of post-analysis software for immune sequencing data. In the study overall: Relapsing-remitting, secondary progressive and progressive-relapsing courses of multiple sclerosis were included.

Looked up from germline, CDR1 is SGHDN and CDR2 is FVKESK. The CDR3 is made up of 15 amino acids. A word on this clonotype: Antigen unknown.

Tagging with unique molecular identifiers was a feature of the TCR beta cDNA libraries. cDNA molecules numbering 400,000 to 550,000 came from roughly 1 to 10 million T cells. TCRdb recomputed calls from the PCR reads with MiXCR, one row per CDR3 protein. In the table there are about 260,000 distinct CDR3 sequences, roughly a third of which are singletons. Study outcomes and limitations: Five TRBV segments, including TRBV5-6, TRBV5-1 and TRBV20-1, were more frequent in patients than controls. With F measure, samples from one preparation batch clustered together strongly. Significantly lower normalized Chao1 diversity was found in patients with multiple sclerosis relative to controls.

Sequenced input: blood. The clonotype comes from a girl under 18 with multiple sclerosis. The V call is TRBV14, the J call TRBJ2-4, with D tentatively TRBD1 or TRBD2 (6 bases each). The better agreement between TRBJ2-5 and the DNA end casts doubt on the J call. Written as DNA, the CDR3 is TGTGCCAGCAGCCCCACGGTAGGGGGGTCCGAGACCCAGTACTTC. This translates into CASSPTVGGSETQYF.